This T cell receptor (beta chain) stems from a study of tumor-infiltrating lymphocytes in primary liver carcinoma. General study findings and limits: A significantly higher top-250-clone fraction was recorded for tumors than for blood (p = 0.039).

This clonotype was seen only a few times. Its specificity is not known. Both RNA and DNA were isolated together from around 20-30 mg of bulk tissue that had not been sorted. cDNA specific to TCR beta was made from 500 ng of total RNA, with a constant-region primer employed for priming. Three nested multiplex PCR rounds of slightly modified ARM-PCR generated TCR beta libraries. A single record per CDR3 protein comes from TCRdb applying MiXCR to the multiplex PCR reads. Of roughly 120,000 distinct CDR3 sequences in the sample, around 60% were seen once. This TCR was sampled from a woman aged 60-70 years with primary liver carcinoma and hepatitis B virus infection. The sequencing input was liver tumor tissue from sampling region 1. This sample's subset: tumor region T1, superior pole.

CDR3 region: CASSIRTGGYNEQFF. CDR3 nucleotides: TGTGCCAGTAGTATCAGGACAGGGGGCTACAATGAGCAGTTCTTC. The chain carries TRBV19 and TRBJ2-1, with 10 bases identical to TRBD1. The junction had 2 bases not matched to a gene; V was cut back by 3 bases and J by 3 bases. The CDR3 sequence is 15 residues long. Germline assignment: CDR1 LNHDA and CDR2 SQIVND (reference sequence).